The 32 T cell receptor beta chains below all came from one sample that was sequenced in a study of T cell changes during pregnancy in multiple sclerosis. The repertoire was sequenced with immunoSEQ multiplex PCR; TCRdb's copy has only in-frame clones and lacks some. Among about 69,000 clones, around 92% were seen once, and the ten largest hold around 2%. The sample in question was peripheral blood, obtained in the third trimester of pregnancy. All receptors come from a female donor in good health, enrolled as a control in a pregnancy study.

The V call is TRBV30, the J call TRBJ2-5; possibly TRBD2 for D (6 bases). Per the germline V gene, CDR1 is GTSNPN and CDR2 is SVGIG (reference sequence). The CDR3 spans 12 residues. The V gene lost 4 bases and the J gene lost 4 bases, with 10 bases spanning the gap. CDR3 nucleotides: TGTGCCTGGACCGCGGGAACAGAGACCCAGTACTTC. Translating gives CAWTAGTETQYF.

This chain joins TRBV2 and TRBJ1-1; D might be TRBD1 (5 bases). The CDR3 is made up of 13 amino acids. The V end lost 7 bases, the J end lost 1 base, and 10 bases lay between the germline ends. Looked up from germline, CDR1 is SNHLY and CDR2 is FYNNEI. The CDR3 reads CASTQGGNTEAFF. Here the CDR3 DNA reads TGTGCCAGCACTCAGGGCGGGAACACTGAAGCTTTCTTT.

V usage is TRBV4-3 and J usage is TRBJ2-7, with D possibly being TRBD1 (7 bases). The ends were cut back, 0 bases at V and 3 bases at J, with 15 bases in the middle. This CDR3 has 16 residues. Germline lookup yields CDR1 LGHNA and CDR2 YSLEER. Here the CDR3 DNA reads TGCGCCAGCAGCCAAGAGCAGGGGGGTCCTCTCTACGAGCAGTACTTC. This encodes CASSQEQGGPLYEQYF.

The chain couples TRBV27 to TRBJ2-7; 10 nucleotides match TRBD2. Germline lookup yields CDR1 MNHEY and CDR2 SMNVEV (reference sequence). The CDR3 has 12 amino acids. The trim removed 10 bases at V and 2 bases at J, leaving 2 bases unmatched. The CDR3 nucleotides read TGTGCCACCGGGACTAGCGCCTACGAGCAGTACTTC. Amino acids: CATGTSAYEQYF.

V usage is TRBV6-5 and J usage is TRBJ1-2, with 8 nucleotides matching TRBD1. V lost 0 bases to trimming and J lost 7 bases; unmatched junction nucleotides: 4. This CDR3 has 14 residues. Germline V gives CDR1 MNHEY, CDR2 SVGAGI. The CDR3, as DNA: TGTGCCAGCAGTTACTCTCAGGGGGCGCGTGGCTACACCTTC. Its translation: CASSYSQGARGYTF.

V gene TRBV11-1 combines with J gene TRBJ2-2; D remains unclear. Trimming pared 1 base from V and 5 bases from J, leaving 14 bases between. From germline, CDR1 is SGHAT and CDR2 FQDESV (reference sequence). This CDR3 has 16 amino acids. In DNA form, the CDR3 reads TGTGCCAGCAGCTTAGGGTTCGTGGGCCGGACCGGGGAGCTGTTTTTT. It is translated as CASSLGFVGRTGELFF.

The rearrangement links TRBV6-1 to TRBJ1-2, with a tentative D call TRBD1 (5 bases). This CDR3 contains 15 residues. Germline loops: CDR1 MNHNS, CDR2 SASEGT. V was trimmed by 5 bases and J by 4 bases, leaving 17 bases between them. This CDR3 is CASSSDAPRGYGYTF. As DNA, the CDR3 is TGTGCCAGCAGTTCCGACGCCCCTAGGGGCTATGGCTACACCTTC.

The chain recombines TRBV27 with TRBJ2-1; TRBD2 aligns across 7 bases. This CDR3 has 15 amino acids. Looked up from germline, CDR1 is MNHEY and CDR2 is SMNVEV (reference sequence). After removal of 7 bases from V and 2 bases from J, the junction contained 8 bases not matched to a gene. The CDR3 DNA sequence: TGTGCCAGCAACCCCGCGGGGAGGGCCTACAATGAGCAGTTCTTC. The encoded protein is CASNPAGRAYNEQFF.

The V and J genes are TRBV4-2 and TRBJ2-7; 7 bases match TRBD2. The CDR3 is made up of 12 amino acids. Trimming cost V 4 bases and J 7 bases; bases outside gene matches: 4. Germline assignment: CDR1 LGHNA and CDR2 YNFKEQ. DNA for the CDR3: TGTGCCAGCAGCCCTCGGCGGGGGGAGCAGTACTTC. It translates to CASSPRRGEQYF.

The chain links TRBV9 to TRBJ1-4, with D perhaps matching TRBD1 (5 bases). V was pared by 4 bases and J by 7 bases, with 11 bases between. This CDR3 comprises 13 residues. Germline V gene lookup returns CDR1 SGDLS and CDR2 YYNGEE. The CDR3 nucleotides read TGTGCCAGCAGCCCAGGGAAGGGTGAAAAACTGTTTTTT. Amino acid sequence: CASSPGKGEKLFF. The full variable domain, its missing parts supplied by reference TRBV9 and TRBJ1-4, is DSGVTQTPKHLITATGQRVTLRCSPRSGDLSVYWYQQSLDQGLQFLIQYYNGEERAKGNILERFSAQQFPDLHSELNLSSLELGDSALYFCASSPGKGEKLFFGSGTQLSVL.

Note on this clone: The same CDR3 can be traced to other DNA sequences in this sample. The rearrangement joins TRBV6-5 to TRBJ2-2; 8 bases fit TRBD1. The CDR3 is 15 amino acids. V gave up 5 bases and J gave up 1 base; unmatched junction bases: 3. Per the germline V gene, CDR1 is MNHEY and CDR2 is SVGAGI. The CDR3 nucleotides are TGTGCCAGCAGTCTAACAGGGGGGAACACCGGGGAGCTGTTTTTT. The encoded protein is CASSLTGGNTGELFF.

The chain uses TRBV7-9 and TRBJ2-4, with a weak D call TRBD1 (6 bases). The germline gives CDR1 SEHNR, CDR2 FQNEAQ (reference sequence). Trimming stripped 4 bases from V and 8 bases from J, with 15 bases between. This CDR3 has 14 residues. The CDR3 sequence: CASSSTGLGDIQYF. Written as DNA, the CDR3 is TGTGCCAGCAGCTCTACAGGGTTGGGGGACATTCAGTACTTC.

The CDR3 sequence: CASSPARGKDYGYTF. Written as DNA, the CDR3 is TGTGCCAGCAGTCCCGCCCGTGGCAAAGACTATGGCTACACCTTC. The V call is TRBV27, the J call TRBJ1-2; D not certain. The CDR3 has 15 residues. The germline V and J ends were trimmed by 5 bases and 3 bases, with 16 bases remaining between them. Germline CDR1 is MNHEY and CDR2 is SMNVEV (reference sequence).

The CDR3 region is CASSELSGGELFF. The CDR3 DNA is TGTGCCAGCAGTGAACTCTCCGGCGGGGAGCTGTTTTTT. V usage is TRBV6-1 and J usage is TRBJ2-2; D is unclear. The V gene's germline CDR1 is MNHNS and CDR2 SASEGT. The V gene lost 2 bases and the J gene lost 7 bases, with 8 bases spanning the gap. This CDR3 region has 13 residues.

The chain couples TRBV28 to TRBJ2-3; 10 bases map to TRBD2. The CDR3 covers 16 residues. Germline CDR1 reads MDHEN; CDR2 reads SYDVKM. The V segment lost 10 bases and the J segment 0 bases; nucleotides outside the gene matches: 10. The CDR3 sequence is CATRGSGGRSTDTQYF. As DNA, the CDR3 is TGTGCCACGCGGGGTAGCGGGGGGCGCAGCACAGATACGCAGTATTTT.

This clone was seen a single time. The chain couples TRBV5-5 to TRBJ1-3, with D maybe TRBD1 (5 bases). Germline CDR1 SGHKS, CDR2 YYEKEE (reference sequence). V lost 0 bases, J lost 4 bases, and 11 bases lay in between. The length of the CDR3 is 15 residues. Here the CDR3 DNA reads TGTGCCAGCAGCTTGGAGGCAGGGTCAGGAAACACCATATATTTT. It translates to CASSLEAGSGNTIYF.

The chain joins TRBV11-2 to TRBJ2-7; TRBD1 matches 9 bases. The J segment lost 2 bases and the V segment lost 5 bases, leaving 13 bases of the junction unmatched. The CDR3 length is 17 residues. Germline loops: CDR1 SGHAT, CDR2 FQNNGV. The DNA of the CDR3 is TGTGCCAGCAGCCCGGTGAACAGGGGGCGAAAACCCTACGAGCAGTACTTC. This sequence encodes CASSPVNRGRKPYEQYF. Full variable domain (rest looked up from reference TRBV11-2 and TRBJ2-7): EAGVAQSPRYKIIEKRQSVAFWCNPISGHATLYWYQQILGQGPKLLIQFQNNGVVDDSQLPKDRFSAERLKGVDSTLKIQPAKLEDSAVYLCASSPVNRGRKPYEQYFGPGTRLTVT.

The V and J genes are TRBV10-1 and TRBJ2-7; TRBD2 matches at 8 bases. V was clipped by 2 bases and J by 3 bases; unmatched bases: 6. Germline V gives CDR1 WNHNN, CDR2 SYGVQD (reference sequence). The CDR3 consists of 15 residues. DNA of the CDR3: TGCGCCAGCAGTGAGGCCCAGCGGGGGATCTACGAGCAGTACTTC. It encodes CASSEAQRGIYEQYF.

CDR3 DNA: TGTGCCAGCAGTTACTCGAGTACCAGCGGGAGTCACGAGCAGTTCTTC. The encoded protein is CASSYSSTSGSHEQFF. The chain has TRBV6-6 and TRBJ2-1; 8 bases align to TRBD2. CDR1 is MNHNY and CDR2 is SVGAGI in the germline V gene (reference sequence). Trimming removed 0 bases from V and 10 bases from J; junction bases left unmatched: 11. The CDR3 runs to 16 residues.

The chain has TRBV11-2 and TRBJ2-5; 10 bases are shared with TRBD2. After removal of 5 bases from V and 4 bases from J, the junction contained 1 base not matched to a gene. Germline CDR1 reads SGHAT; CDR2 reads FQNNGV. The CDR3 totals 13 residues. CDR3 sequence: CASSRLAGETQYF. The DNA of the CDR3 is TGTGCCAGCAGCCGACTAGCGGGAGAGACCCAGTACTTC.

The J gene is TRBJ2-1, the V gene TRBV6-5, with unresolved D. V was pared by 0 bases and J by 4 bases, with 10 bases between. CDR3 length: 15 residues. In germline, CDR1 is MNHEY, CDR2 SVGAGI. CDR3 nucleotides: TGTGCCAGCAGTTACTCGATCCCCAGATACAATGAGCAGTTCTTC. Protein product: CASSYSIPRYNEQFF.

The chain is built from TRBV10-1 and TRBJ2-7, with 10 positions matching TRBD2. CDR1 and CDR2 from the germline V gene are WNHNN and SYGVQD (reference sequence). The J segment lost 5 bases and the V segment lost 4 bases, leaving 5 bases of the junction unmatched. This CDR3 comprises 14 residues. In DNA form, the CDR3 reads TGCGCCAGCAGTGCGGAGCGGGAGGGCCACGAGCAGTACTTC. It yields the protein CASSAEREGHEQYF.

The chain couples TRBV19 to TRBJ2-5; D unresolved. The CDR3 consists of 13 residues. Trimming took off 5 bases at V and 5 bases at J, with 12 bases between the two ends. Germline CDR1 reads LNHDA; CDR2 reads SQIVND (reference sequence). The CDR3 nucleotides are TGTGCCAGTAGTCTACAGTGGGTCGAGACCCAGTACTTC. Protein: CASSLQWVETQYF. Combining the CDR3 with reference TRBV19 and TRBJ2-5 gives the whole variable domain DGGITQSPKYLFRKEGQNVTLSCEQNLNHDAMYWYRQDPGQGLRLIYYSQIVNDFQKGDIAEGYSVSREKKESFPLTVTSAQKNPTAFYLCASSLQWVETQYFGPGTRLLVL.

V and J are TRBV5-4 and TRBJ2-3; 11 bases agree with TRBD2. The length of the CDR3 is 14 residues. CDR1 and CDR2 from the germline V gene are SGHNT and YYREEE (reference sequence). The trim removed 1 base at V and 6 bases at J, leaving 1 base unmatched. CDR3 nucleotide sequence: TGTGCCAGCAGCTTGTCTAGCGGGGGGGATACGCAGTATTTT. Translation: CASSLSSGGDTQYF.

The chain is built from TRBV13 and TRBJ2-1; a weak D match, TRBD2 (7 bases). The CDR3 length is 15 residues. The V end was cut by 6 bases, the J end by 5 bases, with 17 bases between. The germline gives CDR1 PRHDT, CDR2 FYEKMQ (reference sequence). DNA for the CDR3: TGTGCCAGCAGGGAGTGGGGGGGGGCCAACAATGAGCAGTTCTTC. It encodes CASREWGGANNEQFF.

This clone was counted a single time. The rearrangement links TRBV7-9 to TRBJ1-5, with TRBD1 matching over 12 bases. CDR1 is SEHNR and CDR2 is FQNEAQ in the germline V gene (reference sequence). CDR3 length: 18 residues. With V trimmed by 5 bases and J by 2 bases, 10 bases remained unmatched. CDR3 sequence reads: CASSGGTGGGAGNQPQHF. CDR3 nucleotides: TGTGCCAGCAGCGGAGGGACAGGGGGCGGGGCGGGCAATCAGCCCCAGCATTTT.

The CDR3 here is CASSPTRGGPTDTQYF. CDR3 coding DNA: TGTGCCAGCAGCCCCACTCGCGGGGGGCCCACAGATACGCAGTATTTT. This rearrangement joins TRBV7-3 to TRBJ2-3; TRBD2 matches at 8 bases. Germline lookup yields CDR1 SGHTA and CDR2 FQGTGA. Losses at the gene ends were 5 bases for V and 2 bases for J; bases not matched to a gene: 9. This CDR3 region has 16 residues.

The V call is TRBV9, the J call TRBJ2-2, with 10 positions matching TRBD1. CDR3 length equals 17 residues. J was trimmed by 6 bases and V by 0 bases; bases with no gene match: 8. Germline V gene data show CDR1 as SGDLS and CDR2 as YYNGEE. The DNA for the CDR3 is TGTGCCAGCAGCGTAGAACGCGGACAGGGGGGGTCCGGGGAGCTGTTTTTT. Amino acid sequence: CASSVERGQGGSGELFF.

V and J are TRBV2 and TRBJ1-2, with 7 bases that match TRBD1. V trimming: 7 bases; J trimming: 4 bases; junction bases outside the gene matches: 9. CDR1 and CDR2 from the germline V gene are SNHLY and FYNNEI. The CDR3 length is 14 residues. The CDR3 DNA is TGTGCCAGCATTTCATCGGACAGGACCTATGGCTACACCTTC. Its protein is CASISSDRTYGYTF.

The V gene is TRBV5-1, the J gene TRBJ1-2, with a possible D match to TRBD1 (5 bases). The CDR3 contains 14 residues. CDR1 and CDR2 from the germline V gene are SGHRS and YFSETQ. Trimming left V 1 base short and J 3 bases short, with 10 bases between. The CDR3 nucleotides read TGCGCCAGCAGCTTGCAAGGGGCCTACTATGGCTACACCTTC. Translated, it gives CASSLQGAYYGYTF. The full variable domain, with the rest looked up from reference TRBV5-1 and TRBJ1-2, is KAGVTQTPRYLIKTRGQQVTLSCSPISGHRSVSWYQQTPGQGLQFLFEYFSETQRNKGNFPGRFSGRQFSNSRSEMNVSTLELGDSALYLCASSLQGAYYGYTFGSGTRLTVV.

The chain uses TRBV5-1 and TRBJ1-5; possibly TRBD1 for D (6 bases). The CDR3 is 15 residues long. The germline CDR1 and CDR2 sequences are SGHRS and YFSETQ. V gave up 0 bases and J gave up 0 bases, with 7 bases separating them. As DNA, the CDR3 is TGCGCCAGCAGCTTGGAGGGGGATAGCAATCAGCCCCAGCATTTT. Protein sequence: CASSLEGDSNQPQHF.

The chain joins TRBV9 to TRBJ1-6; 8 bases map to TRBD1. J lost 10 bases, V lost 3 bases, and 3 bases had no gene match. The germline V gene has CDR1 SGDLS and CDR2 YYNGEE. The CDR3 spans 13 residues. Written as DNA, the CDR3 is TGTGCCAGCAGCGGACAGGGGAGGTCACCCCTCCACTTT. It specifies CASSGQGRSPLHF.